This TCR beta chain is drawn from a study of blood T cell repertoires in COVID-19. Study details: The study drew acute and convalescent COVID-19 samples from the United States, Italy and Spain. Nucleic acid was either cDNA or gDNA, and it came from T cells, B-cell-depleted T cells, or PBMCs.

Study processing details: Quantification of nucleated cells was approximated via reference gene primer amplification. Sequencing used immunoSEQ multiplex PCR; TCRdb keeps in-frame clones, though not all of them. The V and J calls and clone size come from that table; D and trimming were worked out from the DNA. The table has 180,000 or so clones, 85% to 90% seen once. Between the trimmed V and J ends, which lost 5 bases and 5 bases, there was a span of 18 bases. The CDR3 covers 15 residues. Germline values: CDR1 MNHEY, CDR2 SMNVEV (reference sequence). The material sequenced was peripheral blood. This sequence was found in a man aged 45-65 years with acute or convalescent COVID-19. This sequence joins TRBV27 and TRBJ1-2; the D gene is possibly TRBD1 (5 bases). The CDR3 reads CASSSGTVLTYGYTF. The CDR3 nucleotides are TGTGCCAGCAGTAGCGGGACTGTGCTCACTTATGGCTACACCTTC.